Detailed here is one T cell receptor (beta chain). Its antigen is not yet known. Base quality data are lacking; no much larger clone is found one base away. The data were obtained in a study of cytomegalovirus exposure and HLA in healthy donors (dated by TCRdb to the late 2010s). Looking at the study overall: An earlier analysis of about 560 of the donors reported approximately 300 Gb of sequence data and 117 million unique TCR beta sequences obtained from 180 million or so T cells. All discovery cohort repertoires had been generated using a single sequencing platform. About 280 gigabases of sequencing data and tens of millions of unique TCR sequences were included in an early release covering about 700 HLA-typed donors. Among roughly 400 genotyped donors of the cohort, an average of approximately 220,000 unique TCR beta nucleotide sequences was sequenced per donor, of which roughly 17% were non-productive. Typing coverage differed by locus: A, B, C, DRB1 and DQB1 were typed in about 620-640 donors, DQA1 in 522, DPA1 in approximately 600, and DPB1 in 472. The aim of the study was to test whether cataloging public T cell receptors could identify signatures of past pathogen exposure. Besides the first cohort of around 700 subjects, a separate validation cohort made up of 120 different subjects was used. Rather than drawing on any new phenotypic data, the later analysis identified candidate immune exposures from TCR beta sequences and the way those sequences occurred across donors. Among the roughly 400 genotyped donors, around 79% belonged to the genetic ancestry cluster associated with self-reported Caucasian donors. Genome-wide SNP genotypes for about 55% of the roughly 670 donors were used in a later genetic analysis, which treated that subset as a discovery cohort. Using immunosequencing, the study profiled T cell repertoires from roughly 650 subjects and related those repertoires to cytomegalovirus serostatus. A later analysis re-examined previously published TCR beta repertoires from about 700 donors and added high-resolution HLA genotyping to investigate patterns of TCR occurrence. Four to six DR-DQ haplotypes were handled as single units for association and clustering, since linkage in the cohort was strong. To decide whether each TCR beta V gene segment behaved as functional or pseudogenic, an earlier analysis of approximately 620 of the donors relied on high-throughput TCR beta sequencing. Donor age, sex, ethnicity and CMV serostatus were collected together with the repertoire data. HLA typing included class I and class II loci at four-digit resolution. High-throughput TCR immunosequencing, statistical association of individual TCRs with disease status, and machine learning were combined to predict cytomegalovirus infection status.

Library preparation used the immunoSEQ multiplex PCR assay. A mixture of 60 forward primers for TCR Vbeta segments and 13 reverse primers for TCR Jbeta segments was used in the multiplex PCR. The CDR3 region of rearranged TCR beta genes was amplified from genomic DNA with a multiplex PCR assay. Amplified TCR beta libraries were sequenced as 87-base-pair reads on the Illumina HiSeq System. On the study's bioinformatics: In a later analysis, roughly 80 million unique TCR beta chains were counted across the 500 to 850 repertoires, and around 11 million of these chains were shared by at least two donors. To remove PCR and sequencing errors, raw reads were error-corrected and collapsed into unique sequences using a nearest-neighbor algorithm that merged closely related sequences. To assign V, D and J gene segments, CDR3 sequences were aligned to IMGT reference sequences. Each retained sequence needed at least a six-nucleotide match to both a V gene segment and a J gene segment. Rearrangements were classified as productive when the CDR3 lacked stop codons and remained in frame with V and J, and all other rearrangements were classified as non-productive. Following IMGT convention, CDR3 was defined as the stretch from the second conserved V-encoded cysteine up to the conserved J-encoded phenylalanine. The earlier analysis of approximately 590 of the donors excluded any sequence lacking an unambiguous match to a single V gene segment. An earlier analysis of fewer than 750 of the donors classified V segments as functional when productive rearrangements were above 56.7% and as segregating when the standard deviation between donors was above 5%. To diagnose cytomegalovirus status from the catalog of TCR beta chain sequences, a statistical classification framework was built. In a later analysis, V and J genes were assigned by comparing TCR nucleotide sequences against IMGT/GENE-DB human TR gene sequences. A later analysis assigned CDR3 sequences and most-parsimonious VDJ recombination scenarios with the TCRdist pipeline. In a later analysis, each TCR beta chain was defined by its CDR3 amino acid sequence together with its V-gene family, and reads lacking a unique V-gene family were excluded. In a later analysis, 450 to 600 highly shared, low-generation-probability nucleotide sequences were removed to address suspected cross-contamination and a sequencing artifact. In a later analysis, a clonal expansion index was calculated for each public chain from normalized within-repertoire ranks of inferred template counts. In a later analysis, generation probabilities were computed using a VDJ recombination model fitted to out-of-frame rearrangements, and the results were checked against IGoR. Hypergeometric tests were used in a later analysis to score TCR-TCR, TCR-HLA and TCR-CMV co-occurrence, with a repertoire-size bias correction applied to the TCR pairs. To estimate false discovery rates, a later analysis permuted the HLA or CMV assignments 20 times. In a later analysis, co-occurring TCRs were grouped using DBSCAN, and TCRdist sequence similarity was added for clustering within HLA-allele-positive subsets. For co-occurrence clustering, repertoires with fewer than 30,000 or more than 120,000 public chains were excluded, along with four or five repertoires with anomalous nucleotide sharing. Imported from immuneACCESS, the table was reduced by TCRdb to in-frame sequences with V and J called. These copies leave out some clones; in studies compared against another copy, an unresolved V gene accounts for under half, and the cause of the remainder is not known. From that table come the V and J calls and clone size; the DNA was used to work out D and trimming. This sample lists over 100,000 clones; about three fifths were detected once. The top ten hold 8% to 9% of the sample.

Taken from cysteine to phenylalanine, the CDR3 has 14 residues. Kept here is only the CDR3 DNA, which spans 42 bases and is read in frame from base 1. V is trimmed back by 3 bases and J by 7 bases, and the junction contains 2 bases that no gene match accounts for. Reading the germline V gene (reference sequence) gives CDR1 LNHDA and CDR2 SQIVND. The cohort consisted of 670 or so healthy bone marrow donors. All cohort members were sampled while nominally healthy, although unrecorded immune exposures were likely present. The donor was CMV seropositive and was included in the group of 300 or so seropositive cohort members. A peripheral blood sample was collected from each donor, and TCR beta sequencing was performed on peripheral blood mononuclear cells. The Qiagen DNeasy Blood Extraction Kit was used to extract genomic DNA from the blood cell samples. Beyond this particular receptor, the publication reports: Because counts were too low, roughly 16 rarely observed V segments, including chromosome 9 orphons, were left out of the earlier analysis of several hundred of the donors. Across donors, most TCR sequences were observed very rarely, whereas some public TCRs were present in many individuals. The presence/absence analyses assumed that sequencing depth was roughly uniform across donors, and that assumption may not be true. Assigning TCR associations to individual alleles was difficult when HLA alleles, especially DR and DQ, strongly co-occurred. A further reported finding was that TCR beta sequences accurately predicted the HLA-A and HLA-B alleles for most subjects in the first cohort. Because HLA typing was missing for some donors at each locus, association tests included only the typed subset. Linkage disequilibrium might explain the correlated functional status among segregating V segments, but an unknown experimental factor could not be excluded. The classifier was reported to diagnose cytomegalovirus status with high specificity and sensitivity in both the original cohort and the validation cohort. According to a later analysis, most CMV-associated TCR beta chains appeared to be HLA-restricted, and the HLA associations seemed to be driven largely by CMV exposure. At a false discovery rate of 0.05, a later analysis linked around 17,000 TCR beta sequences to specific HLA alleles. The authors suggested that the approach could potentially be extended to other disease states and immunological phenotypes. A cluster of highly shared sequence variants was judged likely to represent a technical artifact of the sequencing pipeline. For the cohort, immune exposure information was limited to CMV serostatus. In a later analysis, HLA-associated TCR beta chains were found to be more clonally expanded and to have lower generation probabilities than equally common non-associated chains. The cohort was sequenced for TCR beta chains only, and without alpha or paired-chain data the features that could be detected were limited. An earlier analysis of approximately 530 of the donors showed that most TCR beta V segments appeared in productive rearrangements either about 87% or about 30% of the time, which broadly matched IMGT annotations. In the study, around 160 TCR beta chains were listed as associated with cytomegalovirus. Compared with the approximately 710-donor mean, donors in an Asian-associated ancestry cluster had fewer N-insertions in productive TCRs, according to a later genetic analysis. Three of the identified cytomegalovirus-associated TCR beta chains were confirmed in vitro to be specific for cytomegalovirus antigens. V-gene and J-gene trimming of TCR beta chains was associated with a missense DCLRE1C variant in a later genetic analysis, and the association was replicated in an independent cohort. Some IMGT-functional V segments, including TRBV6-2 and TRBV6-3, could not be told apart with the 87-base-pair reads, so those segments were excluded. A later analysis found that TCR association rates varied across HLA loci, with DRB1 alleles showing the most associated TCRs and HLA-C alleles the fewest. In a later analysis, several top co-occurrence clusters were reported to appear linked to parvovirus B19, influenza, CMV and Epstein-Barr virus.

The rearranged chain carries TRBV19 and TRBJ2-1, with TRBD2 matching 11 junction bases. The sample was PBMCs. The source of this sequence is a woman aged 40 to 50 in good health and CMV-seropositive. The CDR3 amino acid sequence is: CASSMASGRNEQFF. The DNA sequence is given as TGTGCCAGTAGTATGGCTAGCGGGAGGAATGAGCAGTTCTTC. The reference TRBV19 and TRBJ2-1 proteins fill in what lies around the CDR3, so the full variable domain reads DGGITQSPKYLFRKEGQNVTLSCEQNLNHDAMYWYRQDPGQGLRLIYYSQIVNDFQKGDIAEGYSVSREKKESFPLTVTSAQKNPTAFYLCASSMASGRNEQFFGPGTRLTVL.